A selection of T cell receptor beta chains follows, all from one sample in a study of cytomegalovirus exposure and HLA in healthy donors. Only in-frame clones appear in the TCRdb table, and some are missing; sequencing was by immunoSEQ multiplex PCR. The table records tens of thousands of clones, roughly 90% of them present only once. Sequences were obtained from PBMCs. These receptors were taken from a man younger than 45 in good health and CMV-seronegative. CDR3s leave out the opening cysteine and the closing phenylalanine or tryptophan.

V: TRBV6-1
J: TRBJ2-5
CDR3: ASSEAWRKETQY

V: TRBV6-5
J: TRBJ2-1
CDR3: ASSPGLYNEQF

V: TRBV19
J: TRBJ2-7
CDR3: ASSRGFEQY

V: TRBV28
J: TRBJ2-6
CDR3: ASSSQGRGANVLT

V: TRBV4-1
J: TRBJ2-7
CDR3: ASSQALGQGLLGGYEQY

V: TRBV7-2
J: TRBJ2-1
CDR3: ASRGSWPFSNNEQF

V: TRBV9
J: TRBJ2-7
CDR3: ASSVTQVGEQY

V: TRBV27
J: TRBJ2-3
CDR3: ASSTTRRSISTDTQY

V: TRBV2
J: TRBJ2-3
CDR3: ASSEAGVAGGTADTQY

V: TRBV27
J: TRBJ1-2
CDR3: ASRTGGAGGYT

V: TRBV28
J: TRBJ2-1
CDR3: ASSLSQGLAGRGEQF

V: TRBV7-8
J: TRBJ2-2
CDR3: ATHRIPQRNTGELF

V: TRBV2
J: TRBJ2-1
CDR3: ASSPSTGGYNEQF

V: TRBV5-1
J: TRBJ2-7
CDR3: ASATSGTSYEQY

V: TRBV18
J: TRBJ2-2
CDR3: ASSREQGANTGELF

V: TRBV19
J: TRBJ1-2
CDR3: ASSMTNWGYT

V: TRBV28
J: TRBJ2-2
CDR3: ASSPPGGGRDGELF

V: TRBV6-1
J: TRBJ1-4
CDR3: ASSVNGRNEKLF

V: TRBV7-3
J: TRBJ1-1
CDR3: ASSLGTGEAF

V: TRBV30
J: TRBJ1-3
CDR3: AWRGGNTIY

V: TRBV2
J: TRBJ1-5
CDR3: ASSEVSEFQPQH

V: TRBV5-4
J: TRBJ1-5
CDR3: ASSNGGEGQPQH

V: TRBV5-4
J: TRBJ2-1
CDR3: ASSPGATGGAQF

V: TRBV6-5
J: TRBJ1-2
CDR3: ASSPFGWSSYT

V: TRBV5-4
J: TRBJ2-2
CDR3: ASSGPRDRGTGELF

V: TRBV18
J: TRBJ1-1
CDR3: ASSASGGTEAF

V: TRBV28
J: TRBJ1-2
CDR3: ASSKTPYRSYGYT

V: TRBV5-8
J: TRBJ1-5
CDR3: ASSPLSGYSNQPQH

V: TRBV9
J: TRBJ1-6
CDR3: ASSPGQGSNSPLH